This T cell receptor beta chain came from a study of T cell responses to AZD1222 COVID-19 vaccine. Findings of the study overall: CD4 TCRs covered the whole spike, strongest at regions 160-218 and 743-854. Donors were mostly white British, more females; clonal diversity possibly underestimated.

About this clone itself: Its antigen is unidentified.

V lost 0 bases and J lost 0, with 10 bases in between. The CDR3 totals 16 residues. Germline CDR1 reads KGHSH; CDR2 reads LQKENI. Measured with immunoSEQ multiplex PCR; TCRdb has only the in-frame clones, and not every one. Here the sample spans roughly 100,000 clones, roughly 83% being singletons. This sequence was found in an adult in good health. This specimen consisted of peripheral blood, obtained on day 0 of AZD1222 vaccination. The V and J genes are TRBV18 and TRBJ2-3; D is unresolved. The CDR3 DNA follows: TGTGCCAGCTCACCACCGGTTCCAGGAAGCACAGATACGCAGTATTTT. Translated: CASSPPVPGSTDTQYF.